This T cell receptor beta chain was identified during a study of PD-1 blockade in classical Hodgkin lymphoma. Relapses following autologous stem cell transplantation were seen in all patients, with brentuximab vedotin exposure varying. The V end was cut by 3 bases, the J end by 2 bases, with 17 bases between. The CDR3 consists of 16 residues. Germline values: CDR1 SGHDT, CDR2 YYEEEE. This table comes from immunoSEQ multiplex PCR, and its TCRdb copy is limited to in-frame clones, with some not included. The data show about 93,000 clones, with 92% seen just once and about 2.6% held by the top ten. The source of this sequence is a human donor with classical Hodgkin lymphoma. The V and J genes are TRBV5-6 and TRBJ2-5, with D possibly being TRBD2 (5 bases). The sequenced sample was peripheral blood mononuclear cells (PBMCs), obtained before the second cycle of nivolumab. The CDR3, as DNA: TGTGCCAGCAGCTCCCGCGGGCTAGCTCTTCAAGAGACCCAGTACTTC. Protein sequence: CASSSRGLALQETQYF.